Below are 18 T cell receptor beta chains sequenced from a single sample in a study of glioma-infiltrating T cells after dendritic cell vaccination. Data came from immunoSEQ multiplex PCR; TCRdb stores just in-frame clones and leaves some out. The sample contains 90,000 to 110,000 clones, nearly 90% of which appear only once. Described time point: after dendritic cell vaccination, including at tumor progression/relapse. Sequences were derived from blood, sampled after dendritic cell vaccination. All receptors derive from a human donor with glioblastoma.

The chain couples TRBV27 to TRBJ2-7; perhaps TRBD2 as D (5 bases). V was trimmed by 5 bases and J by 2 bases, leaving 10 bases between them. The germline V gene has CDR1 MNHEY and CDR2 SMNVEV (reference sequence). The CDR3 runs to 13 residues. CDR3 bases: TGTGCCAGCAGTCCCGCCGGGGCCTACGAGCAGTACTTC. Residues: CASSPAGAYEQYF.

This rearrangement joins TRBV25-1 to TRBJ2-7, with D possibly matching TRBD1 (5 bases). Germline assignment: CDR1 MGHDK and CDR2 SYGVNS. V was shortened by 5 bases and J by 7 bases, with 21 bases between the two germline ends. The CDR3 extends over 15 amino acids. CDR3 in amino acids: CASSSLGPQPSEQYF. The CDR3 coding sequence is TGTGCCAGCAGTTCTCTGGGGCCTCAGCCCTCTGAGCAGTACTTC.

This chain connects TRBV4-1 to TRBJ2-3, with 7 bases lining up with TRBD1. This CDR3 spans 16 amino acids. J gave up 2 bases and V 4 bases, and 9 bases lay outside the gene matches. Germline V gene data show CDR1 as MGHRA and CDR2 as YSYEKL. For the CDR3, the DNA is TGCGCCAGCAGCCCACTACCGGGACAGCTCACAGATACGCAGTATTTT. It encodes CASSPLPGQLTDTQYF.

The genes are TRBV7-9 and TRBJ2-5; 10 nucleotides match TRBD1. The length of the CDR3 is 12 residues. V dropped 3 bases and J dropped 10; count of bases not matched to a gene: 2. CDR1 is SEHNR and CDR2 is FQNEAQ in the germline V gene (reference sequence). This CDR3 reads CASSLGQGYQYF. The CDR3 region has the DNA TGTGCCAGCAGCTTGGGACAGGGGTACCAGTACTTC.

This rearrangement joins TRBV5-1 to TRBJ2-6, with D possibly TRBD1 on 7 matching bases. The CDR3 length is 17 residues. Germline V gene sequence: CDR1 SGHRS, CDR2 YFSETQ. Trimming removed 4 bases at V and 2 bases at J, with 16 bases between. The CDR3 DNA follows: TGCGCCAGCAGCGGAGGGGGCGGAATAGCTGGGGCCAACGTCCTGACTTTC. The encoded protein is CASSGGGGIAGANVLTF.

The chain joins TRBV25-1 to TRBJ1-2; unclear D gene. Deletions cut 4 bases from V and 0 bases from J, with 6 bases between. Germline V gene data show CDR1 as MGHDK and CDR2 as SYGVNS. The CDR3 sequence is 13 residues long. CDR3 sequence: CASSALANYGYTF. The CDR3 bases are TGTGCCAGCAGTGCCCTAGCTAACTATGGCTACACCTTC.

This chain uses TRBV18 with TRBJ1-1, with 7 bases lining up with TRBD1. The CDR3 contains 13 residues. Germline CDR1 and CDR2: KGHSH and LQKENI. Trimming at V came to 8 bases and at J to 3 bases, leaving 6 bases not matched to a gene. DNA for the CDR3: TGTGCCAGCGCCAGGGGGGAGGACACTGAAGCTTTCTTT. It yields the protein CASARGEDTEAFF.

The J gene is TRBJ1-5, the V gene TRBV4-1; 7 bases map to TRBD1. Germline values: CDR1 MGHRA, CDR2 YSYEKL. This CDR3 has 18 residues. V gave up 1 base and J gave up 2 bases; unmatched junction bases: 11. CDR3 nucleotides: TGCGCCAGCAGCCAAGCAGGCAGGGGGGAGGATGGCAATCAGCCCCAGCATTTT. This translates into CASSQAGRGEDGNQPQHF.

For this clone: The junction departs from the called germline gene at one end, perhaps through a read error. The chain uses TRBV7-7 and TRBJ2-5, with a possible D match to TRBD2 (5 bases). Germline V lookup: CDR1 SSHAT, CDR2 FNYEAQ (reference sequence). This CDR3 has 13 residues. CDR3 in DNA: TGTGCTAGCAGCCCGGACTGGCAAGAGACCCAGTACTTC. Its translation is CASSPDWQETQYF.

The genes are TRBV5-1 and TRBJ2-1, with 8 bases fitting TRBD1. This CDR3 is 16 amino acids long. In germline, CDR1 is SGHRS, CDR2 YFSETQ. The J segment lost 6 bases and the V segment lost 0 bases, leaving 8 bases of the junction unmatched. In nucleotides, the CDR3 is TGCGCCAGCAGCTTGGCGTTGGACAGGGTAAGCAATGAGCAGTTCTTC. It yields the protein CASSLALDRVSNEQFF.

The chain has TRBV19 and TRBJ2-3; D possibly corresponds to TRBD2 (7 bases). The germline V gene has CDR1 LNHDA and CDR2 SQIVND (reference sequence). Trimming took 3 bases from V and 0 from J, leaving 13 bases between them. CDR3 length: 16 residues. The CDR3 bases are TGTGCCAGTAGTATTGGCGGGGGCCCTAGCACAGATACGCAGTATTTT. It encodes CASSIGGGPSTDTQYF.

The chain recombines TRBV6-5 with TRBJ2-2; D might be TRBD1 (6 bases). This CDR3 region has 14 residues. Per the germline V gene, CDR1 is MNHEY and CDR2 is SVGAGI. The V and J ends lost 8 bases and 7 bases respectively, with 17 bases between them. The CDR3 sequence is CASSIAGANGELFF. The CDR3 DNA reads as TGTGCCAGCTCTATTGCAGGGGCTAACGGGGAGCTGTTTTTT.

CDR3 sequence (DNA): TGTGCCAGCTTCGTTGACAGAGGCCCCTACAATGAGCAGTTCTTC. Encoded protein: CASFVDRGPYNEQFF. The chain carries TRBV18 and TRBJ2-1, with D perhaps TRBD1 (5 bases). Trimming removed 7 bases at V and 2 bases at J, with 15 bases between. This CDR3 contains 15 residues. Germline CDR1 KGHSH, CDR2 LQKENI.

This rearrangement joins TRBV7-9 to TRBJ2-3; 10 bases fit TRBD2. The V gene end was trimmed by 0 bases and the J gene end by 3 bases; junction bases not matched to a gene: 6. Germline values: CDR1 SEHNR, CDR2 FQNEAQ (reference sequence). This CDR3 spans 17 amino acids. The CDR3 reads CASSLAKREGRTDTQYF. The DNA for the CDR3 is TGTGCCAGCAGCTTAGCTAAGCGGGAGGGCCGAACAGATACGCAGTATTTT.

The CDR3 DNA reads as TGTGCCAGCAGCAAACCGGGACAGGGCGGTGGCTACACCTTC. Translating gives CASSKPGQGGGYTF. The rearrangement uses TRBV11-2 and TRBJ1-2; 9 nucleotides line up with TRBD1. V lost 5 bases, J lost 7 bases, and 8 bases stayed unmatched. The CDR3 is 14 amino acids. Germline values: CDR1 SGHAT, CDR2 FQNNGV.

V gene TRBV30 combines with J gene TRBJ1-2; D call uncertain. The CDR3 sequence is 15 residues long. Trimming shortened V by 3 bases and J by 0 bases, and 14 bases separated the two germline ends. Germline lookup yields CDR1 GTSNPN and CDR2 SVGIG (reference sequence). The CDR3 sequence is CAWSPQWATNYGYTF. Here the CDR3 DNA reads TGTGCCTGGAGCCCTCAGTGGGCGACTAACTATGGCTACACCTTC. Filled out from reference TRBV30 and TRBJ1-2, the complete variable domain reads SQTIHQWPATLVQPVGSPLSLECTVEGTSNPNLYWYRQAAGRGLQLLFYSVGIGQISSEVPQNLSASRPQDRQFILSSKKLLLSDSGFYLCAWSPQWATNYGYTFGSGTRLTVV.

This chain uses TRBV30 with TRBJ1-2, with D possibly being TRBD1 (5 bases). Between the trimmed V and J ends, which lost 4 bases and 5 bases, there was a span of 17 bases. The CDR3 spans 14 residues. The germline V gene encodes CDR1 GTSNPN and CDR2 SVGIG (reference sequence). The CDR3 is CAWTAGGVGYGYTF. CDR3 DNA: TGTGCCTGGACCGCGGGAGGGGTTGGGTATGGCTACACCTTC.

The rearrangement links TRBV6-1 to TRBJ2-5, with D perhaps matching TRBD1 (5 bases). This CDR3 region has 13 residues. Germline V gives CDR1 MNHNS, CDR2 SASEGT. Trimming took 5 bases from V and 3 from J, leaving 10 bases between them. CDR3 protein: CASSRTREETQYF. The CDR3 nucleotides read TGTGCCAGCAGTAGAACCAGGGAAGAGACCCAGTACTTC.